Described below is a single T cell receptor (beta chain) sequence and its context. Its antigen remains unknown. The PCR had 60 Vbeta and 13 Jbeta primers. Clones were read by immunoSEQ multiplex PCR, and TCRdb kept only the in-frame ones, dropping some. The table includes some 140,000 clones, 70% to 80% detected once. These data come from a study of cytomegalovirus exposure and HLA in healthy donors. About the research overall: About 85 million unique TCR sequences came from HLA-typed donors in an early release. The study, taken as a whole, reports: The study designated over 150 TCR beta chains cytomegalovirus-associated. Later, an analysis found that common viral pathogens appeared to be linked with several of the most significant clusters.

In germline, CDR1 is LNHDA, CDR2 SQIVND (reference sequence). The CDR3 is 14 amino acids. After removal of 5 bases from V and 8 bases from J, the junction contained 11 bases not matched to a gene. The chain employs TRBV19 and TRBJ1-2; TRBD1 aligns across 7 bases. Sequencing used PBMCs. This TCR was sampled from a man aged 25 to 40 in good health and CMV-seronegative. In DNA, the CDR3 is TGTGCCAGTAGTCGTCTTTCGGGACAGAAGGGCTACACCTTC. Encoded protein: CASSRLSGQKGYTF.